The 15 T cell receptor beta chains below come from one sample, sequenced in a study of blood T cells in healthy people across ages (dated by TCRdb to between 2015 and 2016). Library preparation employed 5' RACE. The sample was run on an Illumina HiSeq 2500. A second PCR of roughly 7 to 11 cycles was performed with a sample-barcoded 5' primer and a J-beta primer mix. Using fastp trimming at Q25 and MiXCR clonotype assembly, TCRdb reanalyzed the public sequencing data and kept in-frame beta chains. Merged by CDR3 protein, the rows form single entries marked with the most common genes and DNA. Present in this sample are some 940,000 distinct CDR3 sequences, 29% of which were seen just once. About 10% of the sample is in the top ten clones. The sample also formed part of further work on T cells of mothers and their children.

Sequenced input: blood. These TCRs come from a woman in her thirties or forties in good health.

This clonotype was counted at least ten times. V usage is TRBV9 and J usage is TRBJ2-5; D not resolved. Germline V lookup: CDR1 SGDLS, CDR2 YYNGEE. CDR3 length equals 15 residues. The germline V and J ends were trimmed by 0 bases and 1 base, with 10 bases remaining between them. CDR3 sequence reads: CASSVATGPQETQYF. The CDR3 bases are TGTGCCAGCAGCGTAGCTACTGGACCCCAAGAGACCCAGTACTTC.

This clonotype was found many times. The gene calls are TRBV5-1 and TRBJ2-7; D gene unclear. V lost 3 bases to trimming and J lost 0 bases, with 7 bases between them. Per the germline V gene, CDR1 is SGHRS and CDR2 is YFSETQ. The CDR3 sequence is 13 residues long. The CDR3 here is CASSSTVSYEQYF. The CDR3 nucleotides are TGCGCCAGCAGCTCGACGGTCTCCTACGAGCAGTACTTC.

The chain uses TRBV5-1 and TRBJ2-3; 7 bases map to TRBD2. The CDR3 contains 16 residues. Germline lookup yields CDR1 SGHRS and CDR2 YFSETQ. V was clipped by 6 bases and J by 3 bases; unmatched bases: 13. The CDR3 loop is CASTQVGGGVTDTQYF. DNA of the CDR3: TGCGCCAGCACCCAAGTCGGCGGGGGAGTGACAGATACGCAGTATTTT.

This clonotype occurred a few times. With a much larger clone just one base away, this may be a read error. V gene TRBV11-1 combines with J gene TRBJ1-1, with D unresolved. Germline-derived CDR1 and CDR2 are SGHAT and FQDESV (reference sequence). This CDR3 is built from 14 residues. V lost 4 bases to trimming and J lost 4 bases, with 13 bases between them. CDR3 sequence reads: CASSWARGVTEAFF. The CDR3 nucleotides read TGTGCCAGCAGCTGGGCTCGGGGAGTCACTGAAGCTTTCTTT.

To note about this clonotype: A much larger clone lies one base from this, so it may be a read error. This CDR3 is CASSSARTTGTQYF. The CDR3 bases are TGTGCCAGCAGCTCCGCTAGAACCACAGGTACGCAGTATTTT. This chain uses TRBV7-8 with TRBJ2-3, with D tentatively TRBD1 (5 bases). The CDR3 has 14 amino acids. Per germline, CDR1 SGHVS and CDR2 FQNEAQ.

There are a few counts of this clonotype. The rearrangement joins TRBV7-8 to TRBJ2-3; unclear D gene. The CDR3 extends over 16 amino acids. Germline-derived CDR1 and CDR2 are SGHVS and FQNEAQ. V lost 4 bases to trimming and J lost 8 bases, with 22 bases between them. CDR3 sequence: CASSSPTDMGYGTQYF. The CDR3 coding sequence is TGTGCCAGCAGCTCCCCTACGGATATGGGGTATGGTACGCAGTATTTT.

The chain is built from TRBV3-1 and TRBJ1-2; TRBD1 agrees at 12 bases. The CDR3 extends over 15 amino acids. Germline assignment: CDR1 LGHDT and CDR2 YNNKEL (reference sequence). Trimming cost V 4 bases and J 8 bases; bases outside gene matches: 8. For the CDR3, the DNA is TGTGCCAGCAGCCCGCCAGGGGACAGGGGGCAAGGCTACACCTTC. Its translation: CASSPPGDRGQGYTF.

The chain combines TRBV10-3 with TRBJ1-5; D ambiguous. CDR3 length: 12 amino acids. Between the trimmed V and J ends, which lost 3 bases and 7 bases, there was a span of 7 bases. Germline V gene sequence: CDR1 ENHRY, CDR2 SYGVKD. CDR3 in amino acids: CAISDSGQPQHF. CDR3 in DNA: TGTGCCATCAGTGATAGCGGGCAGCCCCAGCATTTT.

V usage is TRBV5-1 and J usage is TRBJ2-5, with D uncertain. There are 15 residues in the CDR3. Germline-derived CDR1 and CDR2 are SGHRS and YFSETQ. V was clipped by 4 bases and J by 0 bases, with 13 bases between them. In DNA, the CDR3 is TGCGCCAGCAGCCCGGGTGCGAACCACCAAGAGACCCAGTACTTC. Protein: CASSPGANHQETQYF.

This clonotype was observed a few times. The chain combines TRBV6-4 with TRBJ1-6, with D maybe TRBD1 (6 bases). The CDR3 runs 14 residues. Germline V gene data show CDR1 as MRHNA and CDR2 as SNTAGT. V lost 8 bases to trimming and J lost 11 bases, with 19 bases between them. CDR3 nucleotide sequence: TGTGCCAGCGGTGGGGGGGCGATTTTTCCACCCCTCCACTTT. Translating it yields CASGGGAIFPPLHF.

V is TRBV10-3 and J is TRBJ1-2, with unresolved D. This CDR3 has 12 amino acids. The germline CDR1 and CDR2 sequences are ENHRY and SYGVKD. Between the trimmed V and J ends, which lost 2 bases and 6 bases, there was a span of 7 bases. The CDR3 DNA reads as TGTGCCATCAGTGAGGTCCGTGATGGCTACACCTTC. This sequence encodes CAISEVRDGYTF.

This clonotype came up many times. This chain joins TRBV7-9 and TRBJ2-1; 12 nucleotides line up with TRBD2. V lost 6 bases and J lost 7; bases outside the gene matches: 7. CDR1 and CDR2 (germline): SEHNR, FQNEAQ (reference sequence). This CDR3 is 15 amino acids long. The CDR3 loop reads CASSKTSGSGNEQFF. Here the CDR3 DNA reads TGTGCCAGCAGTAAGACTAGCGGGAGTGGGAATGAGCAGTTCTTC.

This clonotype was recorded a few times. V usage is TRBV29-1 and J usage is TRBJ1-1; D unresolved. The CDR3 has 12 residues. Trimming removed 7 bases from V and 2 bases from J, with 11 bases in between. Germline CDR1 is SQVTM and CDR2 is ANQGSEA. CDR3 bases: TGCAGCGCAACAGATTACAACACTGAAGCTTTCTTT. Residues: CSATDYNTEAFF.

The sample holds many counts of this clonotype. The chain links TRBV29-1 to TRBJ2-7, with D perhaps matching TRBD2 (6 bases). This CDR3 spans 14 amino acids. Trimming left V 5 bases short and J 2 bases short, with 16 bases between. Germline V gene sequence: CDR1 SQVTM, CDR2 ANQGSEA. This CDR3 is CSVSAPGVPYEQYF. As DNA, the CDR3 is TGCAGCGTTTCGGCCCCGGGGGTCCCCTACGAGCAGTACTTC.

This clonotype appeared many times. This may come from a read error, since a much larger clone is one base off. The chain employs TRBV28 and TRBJ2-7, with TRBD1 matching over 12 bases. V lost 4 bases and J lost 5; bases outside the gene matches: 3. The CDR3 contains 14 residues. The germline V gene has CDR1 MDHEN and CDR2 SYDVKM. The CDR3 coding sequence is TGTGCCAGCAGTTACGGGACAGGGGGCCACGAGCAGTACTTC. Amino acid sequence: CASSYGTGGHEQYF.